The T cell receptor beta chain described here comes from a study of T cells in localized non-small cell lung cancer. Looked up from germline, CDR1 is KGHSH and CDR2 is LQKENI. The CDR3 covers 17 residues. After removal of 2 bases from V and 8 bases from J, the junction contained 7 bases not matched to a gene. The protocol was immunoSEQ multiplex PCR, while the TCRdb copy is restricted to in-frame clones and leaves out a portion. The profile shows thousands of clones, 33% of them singletons. The sample here was normal lung tissue next to the tumor, taken before any cancer treatment. The chain carries TRBV18 and TRBJ1-6, with 12 bases lining up with TRBD1. The receptor was isolated from a woman aged 40-69 years with stage I lung adenocarcinoma. Here the CDR3 reads CASSPKPGQGAHSPLHF. The CDR3 DNA reads TGTGCCAGCTCACCAAAACCGGGACAGGGGGCACATTCACCCCTCCACTTT.